This T cell receptor (beta chain) was sequenced for a study of cytomegalovirus exposure and HLA in healthy donors. Trimming shortened V by 0 bases and J by 2 bases, and 7 bases separated the two germline ends. This CDR3 comprises 14 residues. CDR1 and CDR2 (germline): SGHNT, YYREEE (reference sequence). The PCR had 60 Vbeta and 13 Jbeta primers. The assay was immunoSEQ multiplex PCR, and TCRdb's table has in-frame clones only and misses some. The data contain about 100,000 clones, 80% of them singletons. This chain uses TRBV5-4 with TRBJ2-3, with D unclear. The sequencing sample was made of PBMCs. This TCR derives from a man under 40 in good health and CMV-seronegative. The CDR3 sequence is CASSLASSTDTQYF. For the CDR3, the DNA is TGTGCCAGCAGCTTGGCCTCCTCCACAGATACGCAGTATTTT.